These T cell receptor beta chains were read from a single sample in a study of high-grade serous ovarian cancer treatment subgroups. TCRdb's copy holds only in-frame clones and misses some; the assay was immunoSEQ multiplex PCR. The sample lists about 2,000 clones, approximately 71% occurring once. Sequencing input: tumor tissue. The receptor set was obtained from a human donor with high-grade serous ovarian cancer. The CDR3 runs from the conserved cysteine through the conserved F or W. D genes are given only for firm matches. Size is stated for part of the rows, as once, few or many counts, or as a class when the clone is expanded.

J,D,length,size,V,CDR3,DNA
TRBJ2-2,NA,16,NA,TRBV5-6,CASSSSRDFNTGELFF,TGTGCCAGCAGCTCGAGTCGGGACTTCAACACCGGGGAGCTGTTTTTT
TRBJ2-2,NA,13,NA,TRBV19,CASRGVGTGELFF,TGTGCCAGTAGAGGTGTGGGGACCGGGGAGCTGTTTTTT
TRBJ2-2,NA,15,NA,TRBV5-5,CASSIGRTNTGELFF,TGTGCCAGCAGCATCGGACGGACGAACACCGGGGAGCTGTTTTTT
TRBJ2-1,NA,14,NA,TRBV11-2,CASSLDRGPGEQFF,TGTGCCAGCAGCTTAGATCGAGGACCGGGGGAGCAGTTCTTC
TRBJ1-2,TRBD1,14,NA,TRBV9,CASSGWDRVGGYTF,TGTGCCAGCAGCGGCTGGGACAGGGTAGGTGGCTACACCTTC
TRBJ1-4,NA,15,few,TRBV5-1,CASSFQGSTNEKLFF,TGCGCCAGCAGCTTCCAGGGCTCAACTAATGAAAAACTGTTTTTT
TRBJ1-1,NA,14,NA,TRBV11-2,CASSPGTPYRGAFF,TGTGCCAGCAGCCCCGGGACGCCGTATCGGGGTGCTTTCTTT
TRBJ2-7,NA,14,NA,TRBV6-6,CASSYSRMGYEQYF,TGTGCCAGCAGTTACTCGAGAATGGGGTACGAGCAGTACTTC
TRBJ1-1,NA,13,NA,TRBV13,CASSYGINTEAFF,TGTGCCAGCAGCTATGGGATTAACACTGAAGCTTTCTTT
TRBJ1-4,TRBD1,14,NA,TRBV6-6,CASSLGTGEGKLFF,TGTGCCAGCAGCCTTGGGACAGGGGAGGGAAAACTGTTTTTT
TRBJ2-5,TRBD2,14,NA,TRBV6-1,CASNGGAQGETQYF,TGTGCCAGCAACGGGGGGGCTCAAGGGGAGACCCAGTACTTC
TRBJ1-1,NA,12,NA,TRBV29-1,CSVEFGRAEAFF,TGCAGCGTTGAGTTTGGTAGAGCTGAAGCTTTCTTT
TRBJ1-2,NA,14,few,TRBV29-1,CSAQTSRATEGYTF,TGCAGCGCCCAGACCAGCAGGGCGACGGAAGGCTACACCTTC
TRBJ2-1,NA,14,NA,TRBV29-1,CSVDDRRIYNEQFF,TGCAGCGTTGACGACAGGCGAATTTACAATGAGCAGTTCTTC
TRBJ1-1,NA,11,NA,TRBV7-9,CASSLRSEAFF,TGTGCCAGCAGCTTAAGGTCTGAAGCTTTCTTT
TRBJ1-2,NA,15,NA,TRBV27,CASSLSSGFAYGYTF,TGTGCCAGCAGTTTATCCAGCGGGTTTGCCTATGGCTACACCTTC
TRBJ2-2,NA,14,NA,TRBV5-6,CASSFKDRRSELFF,TGTGCCAGCAGCTTTAAGGACAGAAGGTCGGAGCTGTTTTTT
TRBJ2-5,NA,14,NA,TRBV18,CASSPRQGQETQYF,TGTGCCAGCTCACCACGGCAGGGCCAAGAGACCCAGTACTTC
TRBJ2-2,NA,16,NA,TRBV28,CASSPPGVANTGELFF,TGTGCCAGCAGCCCCCCAGGCGTCGCGAACACCGGGGAGCTGTTTTTT
TRBJ2-3,NA,14,NA,TRBV6-6,CASSATLTWGTQYF,TGTGCCAGCAGCGCTACCCTAACGTGGGGTACGCAGTATTTT
TRBJ2-7,NA,15,few,TRBV7-9,CASSPLSGATYEQYF,TGTGCCAGCAGTCCCCTATCCGGGGCAACCTACGAGCAGTACTTC
TRBJ2-5,NA,13,NA,TRBV5-1,CASSLGQQETQYF,TGCGCCAGCAGCTTGGGGCAGCAAGAGACCCAGTACTTC
TRBJ2-1,NA,15,NA,TRBV9,CASSPLGSSYNEQFF,TGTGCCAGCAGCCCCCTGGGGAGCTCCTACAATGAGCAGTTCTTC
TRBJ1-3,NA,13,few,TRBV11-3,CASSLAPGDTIYF,TGTGCCAGCAGCTTAGCCCCAGGGGACACCATATATTTT
TRBJ1-5,NA,16,NA,TRBV21-1,CASSKVGQYSNQPQHF,TGTGCCAGCAGCAAAGTGGGACAGTATAGCAATCAGCCCCAGCATTTT
TRBJ1-1,TRBD1,12,once,TRBV29-1,CSVGQGEVEAFF,TGCAGCGTTGGGCAGGGGGAAGTTGAAGCTTTCTTT
TRBJ1-2,NA,14,once,TRBV6-6,CASSIFLGGNGYTF,TGTGCCAGCAGTATTTTTTTAGGAGGGAATGGCTACACCTTC
TRBJ2-6,NA,15,NA,TRBV6-6,CASSYGHSGANVLTF,TGTGCCAGCAGTTACGGCCACTCTGGGGCCAACGTCCTGACTTTC
TRBJ1-1,TRBD1,13,NA,TRBV7-9,CASKSQGRTEAFF,TGTGCCAGCAAGTCACAGGGGAGGACTGAAGCTTTCTTT
TRBJ1-1,NA,14,NA,TRBV7-3,CASSLQGGDTEAFF,TGTGCCAGCAGCCTTCAAGGGGGGGACACTGAAGCTTTCTTT
TRBJ1-3,TRBD1,14,NA,TRBV29-1,CSVWDRQAGNTIYF,TGCAGCGTCTGGGACAGGCAAGCTGGAAACACCATATATTTT
TRBJ1-2,TRBD1,14,NA,TRBV5-1,CASSSGGSWYGYTF,TGCGCCAGCAGCTCAGGGGGTTCCTGGTATGGCTACACCTTC
TRBJ1-4,TRBD1,15,NA,TRBV19,CASSPGQVTNEKLFF,TGTGCCAGTAGCCCGGGACAGGTCACTAATGAAAAACTGTTTTTT
TRBJ1-1,NA,14,NA,TRBV7-2,CASSLGPANTEAFF,TGTGCCAGCAGCTTAGGACCAGCGAACACTGAAGCTTTCTTT
TRBJ2-3,TRBD1,15,NA,TRBV5-5,CASSRGQGDQHTQYF,TGTGCCAGCAGCCGGGGACAGGGGGACCAACATACGCAGTATTTT
TRBJ2-5,NA,13,NA,TRBV7-2,CASSLSGQETQYF,TGTGCCAGCAGCTTATCCGGTCAAGAGACCCAGTACTTC
TRBJ1-3,TRBD1,16,NA,TRBV6-4,CASSRGQAMRGNTIYF,TGTGCCAGCAGTCGGGGACAGGCGATGAGGGGGAACACCATATATTTT
TRBJ2-1,TRBD1,14,NA,TRBV29-1,CSVDRGLNYNEQFF,TGCAGCGTTGATAGGGGGCTGAACTACAATGAGCAGTTCTTC
TRBJ2-2,NA,14,few,TRBV6-5,CASRPRGANGELFF,TGTGCCAGCAGGCCGCGTGGGGCGAACGGGGAGCTGTTTTTT
TRBJ2-5,TRBD2,15,NA,TRBV5-1,CASSMGSGGQETQYF,TGCGCCAGCAGTATGGGTAGCGGGGGCCAAGAGACCCAGTACTTC
TRBJ2-5,NA,16,NA,TRBV5-5,CASSLRIGAAQETQYF,TGTGCCAGCAGCTTGAGAATTGGGGCGGCACAAGAGACCCAGTACTTC
TRBJ1-5,TRBD1,13,NA,TRBV7-2,CASSTDRGQPQHF,TGTGCCAGCAGCACAGACAGGGGTCAGCCCCAGCATTTT
TRBJ1-5,NA,17,NA,TRBV15,CATSRDVGGHSNQPQHF,TGTGCCACCAGCAGAGATGTGGGGGGCCATAGCAATCAGCCCCAGCATTTT
TRBJ2-1,TRBD1,16,NA,TRBV7-7,CASSPSTGQGLHEQFF,TGTGCCAGCAGCCCATCAACGGGACAGGGGTTGCATGAGCAGTTCTTC
TRBJ2-4,TRBD1,13,NA,TRBV2,CASRTGQAAIQYF,TGTGCCAGCAGGACAGGACAGGCGGCCATTCAGTACTTC